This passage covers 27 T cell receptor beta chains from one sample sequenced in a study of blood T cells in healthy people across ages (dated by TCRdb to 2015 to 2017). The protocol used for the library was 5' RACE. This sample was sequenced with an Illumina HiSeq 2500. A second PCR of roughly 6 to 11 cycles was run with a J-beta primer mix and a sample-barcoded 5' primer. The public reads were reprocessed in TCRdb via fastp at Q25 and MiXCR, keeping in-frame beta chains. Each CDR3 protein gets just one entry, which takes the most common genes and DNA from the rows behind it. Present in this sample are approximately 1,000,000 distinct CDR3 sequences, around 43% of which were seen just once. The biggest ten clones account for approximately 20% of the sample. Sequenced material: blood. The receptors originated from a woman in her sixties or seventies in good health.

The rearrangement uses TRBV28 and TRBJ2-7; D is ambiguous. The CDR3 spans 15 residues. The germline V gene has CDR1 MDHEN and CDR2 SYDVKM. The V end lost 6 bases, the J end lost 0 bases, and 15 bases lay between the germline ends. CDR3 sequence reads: CASSDWGGSSYEQYF. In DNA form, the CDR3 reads TGTGCCAGCAGCGACTGGGGTGGTAGCTCCTACGAGCAGTACTTC.

The CDR3 nucleotides are TGTGCCAGCAGCCGACCAGACAGGGGGTACGGGACCCAGTACTTC. Its translation: CASSRPDRGYGTQYF. This chain connects TRBV5-4 to TRBJ2-5, with 9 nucleotides matching TRBD1. Germline CDR1 SGHNT, CDR2 YYREEE (reference sequence). The CDR3 covers 15 residues. J gave up 7 bases and V 4 bases, and 11 bases lay outside the gene matches.

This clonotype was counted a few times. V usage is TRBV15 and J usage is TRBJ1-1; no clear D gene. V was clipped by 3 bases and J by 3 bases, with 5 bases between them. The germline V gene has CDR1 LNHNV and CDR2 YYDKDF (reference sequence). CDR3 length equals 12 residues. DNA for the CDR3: TGTGCCACCAGCAGGTCAGACACTGAAGCTTTCTTT. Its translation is CATSRSDTEAFF.

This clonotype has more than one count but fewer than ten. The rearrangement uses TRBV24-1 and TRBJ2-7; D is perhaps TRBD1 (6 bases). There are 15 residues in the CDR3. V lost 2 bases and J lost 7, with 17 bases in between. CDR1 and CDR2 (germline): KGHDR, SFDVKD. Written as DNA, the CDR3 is TGTGCCACCAGTGATTCTCGCAGGGGAACAGCTGAGCAGTACTTC. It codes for CATSDSRRGTAEQYF.

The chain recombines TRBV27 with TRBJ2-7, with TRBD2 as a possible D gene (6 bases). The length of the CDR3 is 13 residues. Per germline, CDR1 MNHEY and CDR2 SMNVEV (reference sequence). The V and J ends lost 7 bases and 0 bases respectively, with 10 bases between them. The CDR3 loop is CASIGRDSYEQYF. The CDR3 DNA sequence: TGTGCCAGCATTGGGCGGGACTCCTACGAGCAGTACTTC.

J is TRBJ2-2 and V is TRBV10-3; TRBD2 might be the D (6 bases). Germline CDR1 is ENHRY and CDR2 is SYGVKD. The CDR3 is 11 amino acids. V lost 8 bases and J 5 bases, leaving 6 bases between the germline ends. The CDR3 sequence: CAIRGTGELFF. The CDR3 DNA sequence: TGTGCCATCCGGGGGACCGGGGAGCTGTTTTTT.

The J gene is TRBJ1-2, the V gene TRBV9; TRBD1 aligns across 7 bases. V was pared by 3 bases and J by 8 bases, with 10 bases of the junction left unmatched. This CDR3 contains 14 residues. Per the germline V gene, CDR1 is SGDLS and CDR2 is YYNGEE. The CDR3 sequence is CASSAIDRAWGYTF. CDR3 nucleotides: TGTGCCAGCAGCGCAATAGACAGGGCGTGGGGCTACACCTTC. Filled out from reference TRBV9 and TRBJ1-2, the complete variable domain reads DSGVTQTPKHLITATGQRVTLRCSPRSGDLSVYWYQQSLDQGLQFLIQYYNGEERAKGNILERFSAQQFPDLHSELNLSSLELGDSALYFCASSAIDRAWGYTFGSGTRLTVV.

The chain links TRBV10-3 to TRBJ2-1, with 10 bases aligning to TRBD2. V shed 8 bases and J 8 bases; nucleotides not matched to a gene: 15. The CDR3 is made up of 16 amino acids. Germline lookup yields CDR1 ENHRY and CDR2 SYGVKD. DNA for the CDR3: TGTGCCATCGCCTCCACCACTAGCGGGATAATGCATGAGCAGTTCTTC. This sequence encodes CAIASTTSGIMHEQFF.

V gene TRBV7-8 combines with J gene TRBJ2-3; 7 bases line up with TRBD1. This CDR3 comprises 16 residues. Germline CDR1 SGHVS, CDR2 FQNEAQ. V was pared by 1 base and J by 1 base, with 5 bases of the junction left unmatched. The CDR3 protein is CASSLGQGFRTDTQYF. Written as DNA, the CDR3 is TGTGCCAGCAGCTTAGGACAGGGATTTCGCACAGATACGCAGTATTTT. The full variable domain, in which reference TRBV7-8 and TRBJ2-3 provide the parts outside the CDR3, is GAGVSQSPRYKVAKRGQDVALRCDPISGHVSLFWYQQALGQGPEFLTYFQNEAQLDKSGLPSDRFFAERPEGSVSTLKIQRTQQEDSAVYLCASSLGQGFRTDTQYFGPGTRLTVL.

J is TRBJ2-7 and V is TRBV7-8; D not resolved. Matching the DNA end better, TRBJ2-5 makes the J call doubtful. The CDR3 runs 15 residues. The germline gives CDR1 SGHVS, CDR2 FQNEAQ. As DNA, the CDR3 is TGTGCCAGCAGCTTAGGGCTTGGCTGGAGTGAGACCCAGTACTTC. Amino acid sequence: CASSLGLGWSETQYF.

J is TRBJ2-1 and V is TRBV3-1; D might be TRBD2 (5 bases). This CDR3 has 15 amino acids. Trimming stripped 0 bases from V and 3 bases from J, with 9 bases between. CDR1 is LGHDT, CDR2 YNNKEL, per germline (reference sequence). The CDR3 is CASSQDPAVYNEQFF. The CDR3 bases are TGTGCCAGCAGCCAAGATCCAGCGGTCTACAATGAGCAGTTCTTC.

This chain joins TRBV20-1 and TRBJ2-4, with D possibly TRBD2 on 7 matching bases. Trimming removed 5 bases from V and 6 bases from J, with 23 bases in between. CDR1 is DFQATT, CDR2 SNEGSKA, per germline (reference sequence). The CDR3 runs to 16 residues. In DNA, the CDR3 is TGCAGTGCTGGGAGGGGGGATGGGAGGGCCGGAAACATTCAGTACTTC. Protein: CSAGRGDGRAGNIQYF.

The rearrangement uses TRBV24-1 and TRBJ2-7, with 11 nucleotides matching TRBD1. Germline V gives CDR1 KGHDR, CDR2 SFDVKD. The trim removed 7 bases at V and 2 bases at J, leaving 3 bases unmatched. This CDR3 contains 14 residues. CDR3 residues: CATRTGQGAYEQYF. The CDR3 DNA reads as TGTGCCACCAGGACGGGACAGGGGGCCTACGAGCAGTACTTC.

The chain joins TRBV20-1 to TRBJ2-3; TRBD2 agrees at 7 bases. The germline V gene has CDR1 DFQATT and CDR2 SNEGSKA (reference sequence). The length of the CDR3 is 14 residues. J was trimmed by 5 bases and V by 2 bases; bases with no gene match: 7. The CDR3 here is CSARREAGIDTQYF. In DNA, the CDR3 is TGCAGTGCTAGAAGGGAAGCGGGAATAGATACGCAGTATTTT.

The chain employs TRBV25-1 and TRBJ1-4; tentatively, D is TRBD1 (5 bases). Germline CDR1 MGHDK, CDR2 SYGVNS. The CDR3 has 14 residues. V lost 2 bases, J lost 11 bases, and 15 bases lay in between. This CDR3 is CASSESRGAGKLFF. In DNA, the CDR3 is TGTGCCAGCAGTGAAAGTAGAGGGGCTGGGAAACTGTTTTTT. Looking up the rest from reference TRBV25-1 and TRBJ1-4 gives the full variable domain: EADIYQTPRYLVIGTGKKITLECSQTMGHDKMYWYQQDPGMELHLIHYSYGVNSTEKGDLSSESTVSRIRTEHFPLTLESARPSHTSQYLCASSESRGAGKLFFGSGTQLSVL.

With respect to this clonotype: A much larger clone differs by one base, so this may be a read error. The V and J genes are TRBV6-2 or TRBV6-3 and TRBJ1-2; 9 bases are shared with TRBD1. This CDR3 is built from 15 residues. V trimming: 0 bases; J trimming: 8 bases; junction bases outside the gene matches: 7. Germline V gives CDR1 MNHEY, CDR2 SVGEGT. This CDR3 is CASSYSLQGAMGYTF. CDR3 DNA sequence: TGTGCCAGCAGTTACTCGTTACAGGGGGCGATGGGCTACACCTTC.

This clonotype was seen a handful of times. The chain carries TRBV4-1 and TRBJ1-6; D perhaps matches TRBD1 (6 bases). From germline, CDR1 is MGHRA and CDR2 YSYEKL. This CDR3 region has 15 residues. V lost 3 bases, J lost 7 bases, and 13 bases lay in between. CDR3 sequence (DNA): TGCGCCAGCAGCCATTCGACAGGCCGAAATTCACCCCTCCACTTT. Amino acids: CASSHSTGRNSPLHF.

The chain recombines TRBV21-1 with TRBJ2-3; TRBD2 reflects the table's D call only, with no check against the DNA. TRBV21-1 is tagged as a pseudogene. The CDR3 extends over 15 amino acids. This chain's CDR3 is CASSGRRTSADTQYF. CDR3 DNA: TGTGCCAGCAGCGGACGGAGGACTAGCGCGGATACGCAGTATTTT.

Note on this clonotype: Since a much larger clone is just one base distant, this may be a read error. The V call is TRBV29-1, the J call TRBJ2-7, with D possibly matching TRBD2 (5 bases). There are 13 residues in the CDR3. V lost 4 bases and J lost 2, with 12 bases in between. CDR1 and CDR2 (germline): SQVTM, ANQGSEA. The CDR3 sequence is CSVGRGRAYEQYF. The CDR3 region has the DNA TGCAGCGTTGGTCGGGGTAGGGCCTACGAGCAGTACTTC.

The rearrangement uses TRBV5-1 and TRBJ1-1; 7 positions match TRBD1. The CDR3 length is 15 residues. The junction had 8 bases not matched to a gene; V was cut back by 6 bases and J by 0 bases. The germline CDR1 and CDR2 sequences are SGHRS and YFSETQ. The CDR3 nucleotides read TGCGCCAGCACCCTGACAGGGTCCATGAACACTGAAGCTTTCTTT. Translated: CASTLTGSMNTEAFF.

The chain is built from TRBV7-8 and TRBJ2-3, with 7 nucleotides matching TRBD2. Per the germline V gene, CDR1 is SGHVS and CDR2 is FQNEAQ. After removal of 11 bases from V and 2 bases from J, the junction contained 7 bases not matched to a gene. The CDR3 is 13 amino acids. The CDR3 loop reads CAVGTKHTDTQYF. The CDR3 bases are TGTGCCGTCGGGACTAAACACACAGATACGCAGTATTTT.

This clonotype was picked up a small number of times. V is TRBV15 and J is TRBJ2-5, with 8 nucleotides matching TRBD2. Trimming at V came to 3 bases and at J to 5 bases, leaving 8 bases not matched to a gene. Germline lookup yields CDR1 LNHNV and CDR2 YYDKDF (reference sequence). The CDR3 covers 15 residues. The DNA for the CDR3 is TGTGCCACCAGCAGGATAAGCGGGAGACAGGAGACCCAGTACTTC. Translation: CATSRISGRQETQYF.

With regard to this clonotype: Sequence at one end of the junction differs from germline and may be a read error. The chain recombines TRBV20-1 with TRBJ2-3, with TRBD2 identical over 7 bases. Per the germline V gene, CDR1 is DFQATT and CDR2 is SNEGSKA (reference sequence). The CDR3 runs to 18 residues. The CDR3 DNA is TGCAGTACTAGAGACATGGGAGAGACTAGCCTACCTCCCGGTACGCAGTATTTT. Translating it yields CSTRDMGETSLPPGTQYF.

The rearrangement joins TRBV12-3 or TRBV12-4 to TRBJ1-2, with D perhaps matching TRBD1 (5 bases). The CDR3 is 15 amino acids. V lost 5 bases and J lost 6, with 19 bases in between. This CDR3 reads CASSPRRAGLDGYTF. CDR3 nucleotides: TGTGCCAGCAGTCCGCGCAGGGCCGGGTTGGATGGCTACACCTTC.

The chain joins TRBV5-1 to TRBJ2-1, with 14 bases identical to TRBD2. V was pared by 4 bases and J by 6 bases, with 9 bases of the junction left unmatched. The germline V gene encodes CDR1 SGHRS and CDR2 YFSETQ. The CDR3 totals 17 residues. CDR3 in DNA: TGCGCCAGCAGCCTGGGACTAGCGGGAGTTCTTTTCAATGAGCAGTTCTTC. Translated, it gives CASSLGLAGVLFNEQFF.

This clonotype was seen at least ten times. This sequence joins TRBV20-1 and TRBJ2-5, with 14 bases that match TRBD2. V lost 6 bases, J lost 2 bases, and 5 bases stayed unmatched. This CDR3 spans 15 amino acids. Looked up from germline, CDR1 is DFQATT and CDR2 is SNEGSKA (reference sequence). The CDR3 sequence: CSAEGLAGDQETQYF. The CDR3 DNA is TGCAGTGCGGAGGGACTAGCGGGAGATCAAGAGACCCAGTACTTC.

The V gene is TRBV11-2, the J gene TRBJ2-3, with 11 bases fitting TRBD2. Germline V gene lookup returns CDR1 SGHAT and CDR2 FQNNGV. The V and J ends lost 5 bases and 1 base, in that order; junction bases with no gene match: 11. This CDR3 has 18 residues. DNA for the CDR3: TGTGCCAGCAGCCAAACTAGCGGGAGTAGTTATGGCACAGATACGCAGTATTTT. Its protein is CASSQTSGSSYGTDTQYF. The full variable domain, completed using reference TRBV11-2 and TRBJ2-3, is EAGVAQSPRYKIIEKRQSVAFWCNPISGHATLYWYQQILGQGPKLLIQFQNNGVVDDSQLPKDRFSAERLKGVDSTLKIQPAKLEDSAVYLCASSQTSGSSYGTDTQYFGPGTRLTVL.